This TCR beta chain was observed in a study of OX40 agonist ivuxolimab in advanced cancers. Study as a whole: At doses from 0.01 to 10 mg/kg, patients were given intravenous ivuxolimab every 2 weeks.

Germline lookup yields CDR1 SNHLY and CDR2 FYNNEI. This CDR3 is 13 amino acids long. Between the trimmed V and J ends, which lost 7 bases and 7 bases, there was a span of 13 bases. This table comes from immunoSEQ multiplex PCR, and its TCRdb copy is limited to in-frame clones, with some not included. The sample carries 66,000 or so clones, around 85% recorded once. Sequenced here: CD4+ or CD8+ T cells sorted from blood, sampled in a trial of the OX40 agonist ivuxolimab. The chain carries TRBV2 and TRBJ1-4; unclear D gene. The sequence was collected from an adult with an advanced solid tumor such as melanoma, head and neck, liver or kidney cancer. In DNA form, the CDR3 reads TGTGCCAGCAACCGAAAGGATGGTGAAAAACTGTTTTTT. Protein sequence: CASNRKDGEKLFF.